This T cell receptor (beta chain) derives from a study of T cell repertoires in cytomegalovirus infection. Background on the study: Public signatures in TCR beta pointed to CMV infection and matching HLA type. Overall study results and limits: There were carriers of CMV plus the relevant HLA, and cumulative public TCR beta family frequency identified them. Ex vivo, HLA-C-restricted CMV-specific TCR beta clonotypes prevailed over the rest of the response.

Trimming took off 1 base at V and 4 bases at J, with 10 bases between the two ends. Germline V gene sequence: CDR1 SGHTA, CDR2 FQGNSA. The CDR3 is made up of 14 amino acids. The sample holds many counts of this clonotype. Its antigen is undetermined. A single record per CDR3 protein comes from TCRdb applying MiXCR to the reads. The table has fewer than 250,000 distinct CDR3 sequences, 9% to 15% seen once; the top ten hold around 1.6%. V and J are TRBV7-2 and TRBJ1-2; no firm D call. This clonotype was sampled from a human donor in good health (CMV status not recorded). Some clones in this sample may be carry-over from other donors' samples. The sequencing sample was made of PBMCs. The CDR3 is CASSLGGGLYGYTF. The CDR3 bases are TGTGCCAGCAGCTTAGGGGGAGGGCTCTATGGCTACACCTTC.